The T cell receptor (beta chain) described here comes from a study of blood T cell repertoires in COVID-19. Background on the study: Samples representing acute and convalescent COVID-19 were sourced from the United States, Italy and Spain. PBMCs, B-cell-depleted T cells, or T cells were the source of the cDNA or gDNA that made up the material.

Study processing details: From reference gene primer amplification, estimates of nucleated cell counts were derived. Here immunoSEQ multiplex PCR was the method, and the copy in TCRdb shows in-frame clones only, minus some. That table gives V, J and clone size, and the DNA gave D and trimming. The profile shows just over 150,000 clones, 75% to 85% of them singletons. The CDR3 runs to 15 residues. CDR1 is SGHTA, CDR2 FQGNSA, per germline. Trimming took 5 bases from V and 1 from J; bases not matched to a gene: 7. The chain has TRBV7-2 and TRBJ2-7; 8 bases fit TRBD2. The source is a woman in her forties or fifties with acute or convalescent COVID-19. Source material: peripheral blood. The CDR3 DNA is TGTGCCAGCAGCCCCTCCGGGAGGGATTCCTACGAGCAGTACTTC. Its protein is CASSPSGRDSYEQYF.